This paragraph reports one T cell receptor (beta chain). Its specificity is unknown. From germline, CDR1 is WNHNN and CDR2 SYGVQD (reference sequence). Trimming took 4 bases from V and 3 from J, leaving 9 bases between them. The CDR3 extends over 13 amino acids. This sample was included in a study of glioma-infiltrating T cells after dendritic cell vaccination. Whole-study results and caveats: Estimated pretreatment TIL content predicted outcome after dendritic cell vaccination.

Libraries were prepared by immunoSEQ multiplex PCR; TCRdb keeps only in-frame clonotypes and omits some of them. This repertoire shows more than 85,000 clones, over 65% found once; its top ten account for about 2.9%. The sequence was collected from a human donor with glioblastoma. Sequencing used blood, obtained before dendritic cell vaccination. The chain employs TRBV10-1 and TRBJ1-1; D not certain. CDR3 DNA: TGCGCCAGCAGTGCCGCACAGCACACTGAAGCTTTCTTT. It is translated as CASSAAQHTEAFF.